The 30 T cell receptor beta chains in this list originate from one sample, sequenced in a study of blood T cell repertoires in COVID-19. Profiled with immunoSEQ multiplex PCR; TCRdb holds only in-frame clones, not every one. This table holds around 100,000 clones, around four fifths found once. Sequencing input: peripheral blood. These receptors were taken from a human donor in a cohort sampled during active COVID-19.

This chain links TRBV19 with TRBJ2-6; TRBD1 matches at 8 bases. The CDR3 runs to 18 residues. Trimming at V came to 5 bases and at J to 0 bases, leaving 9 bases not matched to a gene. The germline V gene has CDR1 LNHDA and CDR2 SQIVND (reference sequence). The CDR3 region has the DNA TGTGCCAGTAGTTTCGGGACAGGCGCTTCCTCTGGGGCCAACGTCCTGACTTTC. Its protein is CASSFGTGASSGANVLTF.

The CDR3 DNA reads as TGTGCCAGCAGCCAACCGGGGGTCATAGAGTTCTTC. Its protein product is CASSQPGVIEFF. This chain joins TRBV5-5 and TRBJ2-1; D might be TRBD2 (6 bases). This CDR3 comprises 12 residues. Trimming removed 4 bases at V and 14 bases at J, with 16 bases between. Germline assignment: CDR1 SGHKS and CDR2 YYEKEE (reference sequence).

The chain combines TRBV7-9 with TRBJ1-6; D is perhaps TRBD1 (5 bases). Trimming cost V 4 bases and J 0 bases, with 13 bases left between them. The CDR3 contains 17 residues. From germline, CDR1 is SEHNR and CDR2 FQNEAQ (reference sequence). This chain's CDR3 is CASSSADRGSYNSPLHF. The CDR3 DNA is TGTGCCAGCAGCTCCGCCGACAGAGGCTCCTATAATTCACCCCTCCACTTT.

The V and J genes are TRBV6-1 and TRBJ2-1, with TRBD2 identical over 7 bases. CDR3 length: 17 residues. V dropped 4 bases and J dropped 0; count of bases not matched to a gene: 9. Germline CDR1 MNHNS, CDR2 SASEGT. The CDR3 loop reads CASSASLGGSSYNEQFF. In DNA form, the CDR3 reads TGTGCCAGCAGTGCTTCTCTCGGGGGGAGCTCCTACAATGAGCAGTTCTTC.

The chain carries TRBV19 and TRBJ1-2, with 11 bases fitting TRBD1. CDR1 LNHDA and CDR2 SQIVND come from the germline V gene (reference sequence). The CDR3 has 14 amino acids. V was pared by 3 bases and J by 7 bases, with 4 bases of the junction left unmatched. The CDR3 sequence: CASSMVGTGGGYTF. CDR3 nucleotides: TGTGCCAGTAGTATGGTGGGGACAGGGGGTGGCTACACCTTC.

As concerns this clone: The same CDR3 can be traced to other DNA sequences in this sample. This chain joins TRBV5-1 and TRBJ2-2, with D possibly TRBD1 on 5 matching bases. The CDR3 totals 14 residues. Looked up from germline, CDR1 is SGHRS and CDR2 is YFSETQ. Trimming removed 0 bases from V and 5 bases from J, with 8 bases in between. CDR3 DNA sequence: TGCGCCAGCAGCTTGGCCGCAGGGACCGGGGAGCTGTTTTTT. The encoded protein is CASSLAAGTGELFF.

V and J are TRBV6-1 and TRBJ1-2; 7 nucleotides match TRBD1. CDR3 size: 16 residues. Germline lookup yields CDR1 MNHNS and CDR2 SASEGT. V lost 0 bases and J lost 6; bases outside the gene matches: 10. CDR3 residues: CASSEAWVGQAHGYTF. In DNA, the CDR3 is TGTGCCAGCAGTGAAGCTTGGGTTGGACAGGCGCATGGCTACACCTTC.

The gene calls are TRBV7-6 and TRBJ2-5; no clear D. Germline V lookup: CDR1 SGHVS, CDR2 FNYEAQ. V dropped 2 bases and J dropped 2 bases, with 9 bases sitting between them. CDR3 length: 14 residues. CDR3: CASSLSSTQETQYF. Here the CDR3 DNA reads TGTGCCAGCAGCTTATCTTCCACTCAAGAGACCCAGTACTTC.

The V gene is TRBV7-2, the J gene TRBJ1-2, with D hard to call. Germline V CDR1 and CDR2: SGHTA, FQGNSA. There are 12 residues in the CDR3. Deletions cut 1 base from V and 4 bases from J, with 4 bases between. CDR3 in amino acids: CASSLGLYGYTF. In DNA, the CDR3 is TGTGCCAGCAGCTTAGGACTCTATGGCTACACCTTC.

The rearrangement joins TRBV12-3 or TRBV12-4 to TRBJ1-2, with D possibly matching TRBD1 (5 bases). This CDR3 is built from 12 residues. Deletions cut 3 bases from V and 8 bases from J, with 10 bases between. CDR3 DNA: TGTGCCAGCAGTTTGGGGGGTAACGGCTACACCTTC. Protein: CASSLGGNGYTF.

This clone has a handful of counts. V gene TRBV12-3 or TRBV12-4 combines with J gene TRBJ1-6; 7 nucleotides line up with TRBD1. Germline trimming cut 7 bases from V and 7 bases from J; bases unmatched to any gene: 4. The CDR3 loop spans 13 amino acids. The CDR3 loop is CASTPTGNSPLHF. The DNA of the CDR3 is TGTGCCAGCACCCCGACAGGGAATTCACCCCTCCACTTT.

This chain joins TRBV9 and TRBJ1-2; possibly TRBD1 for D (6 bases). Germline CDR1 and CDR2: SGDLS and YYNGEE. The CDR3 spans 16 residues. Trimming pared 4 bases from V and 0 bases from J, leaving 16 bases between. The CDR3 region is CASSTEGRGTNYGYTF. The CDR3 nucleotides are TGTGCCAGCAGCACCGAAGGCAGGGGTACTAACTATGGCTACACCTTC.

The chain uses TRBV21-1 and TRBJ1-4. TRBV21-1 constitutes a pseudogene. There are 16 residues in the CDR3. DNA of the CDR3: TGTGCCAGCAGCAAAACCCCGGGACTCAGTAATGAAAAACTGTTTTTT. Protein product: CASSKTPGLSNEKLFF.

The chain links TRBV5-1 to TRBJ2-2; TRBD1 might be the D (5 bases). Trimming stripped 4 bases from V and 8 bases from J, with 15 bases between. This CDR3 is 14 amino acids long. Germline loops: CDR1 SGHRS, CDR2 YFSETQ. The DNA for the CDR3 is TGCGCCAGCAGCCCGAAGGGGCCCGTGGGGGAGCTGTTTTTT. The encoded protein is CASSPKGPVGELFF.

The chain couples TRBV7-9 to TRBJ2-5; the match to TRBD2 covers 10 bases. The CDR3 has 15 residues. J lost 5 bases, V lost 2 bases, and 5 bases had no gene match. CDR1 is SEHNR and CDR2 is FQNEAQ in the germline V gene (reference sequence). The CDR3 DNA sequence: TGTGCCAGCAGCTTAAGCGGGGGGGATCTCGAGACCCAGTACTTC. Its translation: CASSLSGGDLETQYF. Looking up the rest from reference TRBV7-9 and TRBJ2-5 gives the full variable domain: DTGVSQNPRHKITKRGQNVTFRCDPISEHNRLYWYRQTLGQGPEFLTYFQNEAQLEKSRLLSDRFSAERPKGSFSTLEIQRTEQGDSAMYLCASSLSGGDLETQYFGPGTRLLVL.

CDR3 sequence reads: CASSLDRNTEAFF. The CDR3 DNA reads TGTGCCAGCAGCTTAGACAGGAACACTGAAGCTTTCTTT. The genes are TRBV7-3 and TRBJ1-1; D is perhaps TRBD1 (5 bases). Germline CDR1 reads SGHTA; CDR2 reads FQGTGA. Trimming cost V 2 bases and J 1 base, with 5 bases left between them. The CDR3 sequence is 13 residues long.

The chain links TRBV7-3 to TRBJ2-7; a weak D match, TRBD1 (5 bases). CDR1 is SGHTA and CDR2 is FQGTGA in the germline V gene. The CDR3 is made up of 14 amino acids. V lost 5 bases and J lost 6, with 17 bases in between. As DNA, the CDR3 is TGTGCCAGCAGCCCACAGGACGGAGCCGGCGAGCAGTACTTC. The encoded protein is CASSPQDGAGEQYF. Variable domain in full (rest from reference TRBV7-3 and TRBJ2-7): GAGVSQTPSNKVTEKGKYVELRCDPISGHTALYWYRQSLGQGPEFLIYFQGTGAADDSGLPNDRFFAVRPEGSVSTLKIQRTERGDSAVYLCASSPQDGAGEQYFGPGTRLTVT.

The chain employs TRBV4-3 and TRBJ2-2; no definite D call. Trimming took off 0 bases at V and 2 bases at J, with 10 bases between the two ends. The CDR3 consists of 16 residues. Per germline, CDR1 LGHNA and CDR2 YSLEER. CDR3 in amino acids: CASSQDGQINTGELFF. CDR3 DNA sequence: TGCGCCAGCAGCCAAGATGGGCAGATAAACACCGGGGAGCTGTTTTTT.

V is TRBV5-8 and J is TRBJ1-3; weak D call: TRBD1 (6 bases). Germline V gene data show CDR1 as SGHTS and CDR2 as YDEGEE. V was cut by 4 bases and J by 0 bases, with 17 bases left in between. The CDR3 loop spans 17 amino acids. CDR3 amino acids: CASSPGGGGYSGNTIYF. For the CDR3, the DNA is TGTGCCAGCAGCCCCGGGGGGGGCGGTTACTCTGGAAACACCATATATTTT.

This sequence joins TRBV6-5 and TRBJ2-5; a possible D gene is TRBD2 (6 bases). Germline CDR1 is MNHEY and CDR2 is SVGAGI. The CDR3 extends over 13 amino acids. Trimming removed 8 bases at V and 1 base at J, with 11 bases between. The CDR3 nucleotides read TGTGCCAGCTCGGGGGTCCTCCAAGAGACCCAGTACTTC. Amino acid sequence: CASSGVLQETQYF.

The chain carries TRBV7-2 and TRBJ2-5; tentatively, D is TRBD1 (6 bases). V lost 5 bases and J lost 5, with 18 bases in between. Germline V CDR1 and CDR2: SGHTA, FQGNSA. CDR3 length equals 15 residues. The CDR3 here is CASSRLTGLGETQYF. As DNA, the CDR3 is TGTGCCAGCAGCCGCCTTACAGGGCTGGGGGAGACCCAGTACTTC.

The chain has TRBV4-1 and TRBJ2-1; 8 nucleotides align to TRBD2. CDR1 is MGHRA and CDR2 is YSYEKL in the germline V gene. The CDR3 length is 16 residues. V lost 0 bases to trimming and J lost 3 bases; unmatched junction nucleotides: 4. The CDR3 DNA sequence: TGCGCCAGCAGCCAAGATTGGGCGGGGGGCTACAATGAGCAGTTCTTC. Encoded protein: CASSQDWAGGYNEQFF.

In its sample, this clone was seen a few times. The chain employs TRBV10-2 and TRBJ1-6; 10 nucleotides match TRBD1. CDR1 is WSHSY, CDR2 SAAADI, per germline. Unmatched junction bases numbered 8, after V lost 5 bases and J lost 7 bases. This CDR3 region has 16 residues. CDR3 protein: CASSSGTGERNSPLHF. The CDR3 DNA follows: TGCGCCAGCAGTTCCGGGACAGGGGAAAGGAATTCACCCCTCCACTTT.

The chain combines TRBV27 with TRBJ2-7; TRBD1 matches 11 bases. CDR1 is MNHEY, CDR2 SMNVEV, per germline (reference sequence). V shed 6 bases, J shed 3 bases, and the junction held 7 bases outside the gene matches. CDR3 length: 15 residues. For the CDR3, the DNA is TGTGCCAGCAGAAAAAGGGACAGGGGGTTCTACGAGCAGTACTTC. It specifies CASRKRDRGFYEQYF.

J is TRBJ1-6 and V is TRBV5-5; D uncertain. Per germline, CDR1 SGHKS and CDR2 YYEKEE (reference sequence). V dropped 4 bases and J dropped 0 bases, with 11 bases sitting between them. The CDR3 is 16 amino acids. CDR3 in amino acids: CASSPWASSYNSPLHF. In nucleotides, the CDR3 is TGTGCCAGCAGCCCCTGGGCGAGCTCCTATAATTCACCCCTCCACTTT.

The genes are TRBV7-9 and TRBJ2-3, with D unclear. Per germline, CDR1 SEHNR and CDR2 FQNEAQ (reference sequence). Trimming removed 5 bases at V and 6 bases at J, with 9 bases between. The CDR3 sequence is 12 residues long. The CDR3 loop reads CASSHNGDTQYF. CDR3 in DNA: TGTGCCAGCAGCCACAACGGGGATACGCAGTATTTT.

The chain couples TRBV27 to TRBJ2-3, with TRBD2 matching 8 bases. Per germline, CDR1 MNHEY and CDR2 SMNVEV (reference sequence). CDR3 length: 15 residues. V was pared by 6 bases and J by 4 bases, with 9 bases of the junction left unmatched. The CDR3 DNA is TGTGCCAGCAGACGGGTAGCGGGGAAGTCAGATACGCAGTATTTT. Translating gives CASRRVAGKSDTQYF.

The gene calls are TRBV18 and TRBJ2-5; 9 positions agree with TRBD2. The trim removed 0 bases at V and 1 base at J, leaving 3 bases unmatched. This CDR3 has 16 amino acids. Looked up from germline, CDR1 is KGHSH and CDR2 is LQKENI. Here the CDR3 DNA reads TGTGCCAGCTCACCACCAGCGGGGGGCCTCCAAGAGACCCAGTACTTC. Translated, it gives CASSPPAGGLQETQYF.

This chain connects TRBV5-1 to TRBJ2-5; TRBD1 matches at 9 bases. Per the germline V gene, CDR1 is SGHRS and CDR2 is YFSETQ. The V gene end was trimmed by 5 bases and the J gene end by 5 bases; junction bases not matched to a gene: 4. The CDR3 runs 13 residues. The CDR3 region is CASRPTGGETQYF. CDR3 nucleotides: TGCGCCAGCAGACCGACAGGGGGGGAGACCCAGTACTTC.

CDR3 region: CASTPHEANQPQHF. CDR3 bases: TGTGCCAGCACCCCGCACGAAGCCAATCAGCCCCAGCATTTT. This chain links TRBV6-2 or TRBV6-3 with TRBJ1-5; D uncertain. The germline V and J ends were trimmed by 7 bases and 3 bases, with 13 bases remaining between them. CDR3 size: 14 residues. Germline loops: CDR1 MNHEY, CDR2 SVGEGT.